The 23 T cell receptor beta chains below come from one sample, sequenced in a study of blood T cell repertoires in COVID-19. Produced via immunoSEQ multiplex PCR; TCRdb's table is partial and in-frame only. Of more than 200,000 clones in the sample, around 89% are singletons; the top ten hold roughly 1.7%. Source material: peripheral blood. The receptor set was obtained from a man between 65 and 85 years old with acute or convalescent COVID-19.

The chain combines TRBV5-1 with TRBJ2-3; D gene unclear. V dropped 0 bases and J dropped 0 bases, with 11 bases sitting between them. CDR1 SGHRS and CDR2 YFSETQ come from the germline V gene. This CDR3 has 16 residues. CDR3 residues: CASSLGFGSSTDTQYF. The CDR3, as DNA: TGCGCCAGCAGCTTGGGATTCGGGTCTAGCACAGATACGCAGTATTTT.

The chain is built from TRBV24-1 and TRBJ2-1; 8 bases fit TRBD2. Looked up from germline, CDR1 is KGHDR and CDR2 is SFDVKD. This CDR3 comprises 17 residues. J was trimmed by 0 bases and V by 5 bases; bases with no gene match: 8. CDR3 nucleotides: TGTGCCACCAGTGTTAGCGGGATGACTAGCTCCTACAATGAGCAGTTCTTC. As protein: CATSVSGMTSSYNEQFF.

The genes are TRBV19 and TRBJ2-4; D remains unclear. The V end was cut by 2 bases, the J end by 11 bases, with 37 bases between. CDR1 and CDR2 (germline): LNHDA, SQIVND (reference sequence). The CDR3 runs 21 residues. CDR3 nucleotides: TGTGCCAGTAGTATACCAAAGCGAGTCCTCCGTCCAGAATTACTAAAACCCTTTCAGTACTTC. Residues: CASSIPKRVLRPELLKPFQYF.

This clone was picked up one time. The CDR3 loop is CASRFLPRDTEAFF. The CDR3 nucleotides are TGTGCCAGTAGATTCCTCCCGCGAGACACTGAAGCTTTCTTT. This chain connects TRBV19 to TRBJ1-1; no clear D gene. This CDR3 is 14 amino acids long. The V gene lost 6 bases and the J gene lost 3 bases, with 14 bases spanning the gap. Looked up from germline, CDR1 is LNHDA and CDR2 is SQIVND (reference sequence). The complete variable domain, with remaining parts taken from reference TRBV19 and TRBJ1-1, reads DGGITQSPKYLFRKEGQNVTLSCEQNLNHDAMYWYRQDPGQGLRLIYYSQIVNDFQKGDIAEGYSVSREKKESFPLTVTSAQKNPTAFYLCASRFLPRDTEAFFGQGTRLTVV.

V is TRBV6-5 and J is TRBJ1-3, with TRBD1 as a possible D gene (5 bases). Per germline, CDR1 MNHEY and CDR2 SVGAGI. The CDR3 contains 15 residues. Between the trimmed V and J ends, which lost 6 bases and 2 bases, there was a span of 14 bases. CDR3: CASRLQDSTGNTIYF. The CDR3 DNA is TGTGCCAGCAGATTACAAGACAGCACTGGAAACACCATATATTTT.

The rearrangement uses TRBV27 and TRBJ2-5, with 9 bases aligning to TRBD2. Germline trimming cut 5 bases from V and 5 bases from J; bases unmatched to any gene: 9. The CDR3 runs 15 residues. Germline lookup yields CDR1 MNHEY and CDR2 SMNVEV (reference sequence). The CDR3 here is CASSPFGGREETQYF. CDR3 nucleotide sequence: TGTGCCAGCAGTCCATTTGGCGGGAGGGAGGAGACCCAGTACTTC.

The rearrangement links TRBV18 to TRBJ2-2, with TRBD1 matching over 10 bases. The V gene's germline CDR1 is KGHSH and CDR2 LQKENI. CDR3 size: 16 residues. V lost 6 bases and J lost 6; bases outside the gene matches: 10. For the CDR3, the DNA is TGTGCCAGCTCCAACTCGACAGGGGGCGAAGCCGGGGAGCTGTTTTTT. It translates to CASSNSTGGEAGELFF.

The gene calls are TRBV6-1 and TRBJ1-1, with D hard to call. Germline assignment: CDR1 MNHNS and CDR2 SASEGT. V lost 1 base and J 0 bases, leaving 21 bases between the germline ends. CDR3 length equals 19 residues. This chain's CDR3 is CASSEGRSQQQLMNTEAFF. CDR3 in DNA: TGTGCCAGCAGTGAAGGCCGGTCGCAACAGCAACTCATGAACACTGAAGCTTTCTTT.

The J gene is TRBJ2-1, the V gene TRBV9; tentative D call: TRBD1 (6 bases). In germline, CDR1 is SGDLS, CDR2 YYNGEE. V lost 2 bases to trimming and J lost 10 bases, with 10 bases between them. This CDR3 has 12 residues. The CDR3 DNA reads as TGTGCCAGCAGCGTTAACAGGGACGAGCAGTTCTTC. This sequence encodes CASSVNRDEQFF.

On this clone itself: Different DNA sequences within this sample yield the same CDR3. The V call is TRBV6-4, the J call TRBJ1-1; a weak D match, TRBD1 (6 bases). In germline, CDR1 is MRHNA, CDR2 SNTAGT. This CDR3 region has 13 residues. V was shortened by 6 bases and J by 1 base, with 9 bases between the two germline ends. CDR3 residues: CASSQGWNTEAFF. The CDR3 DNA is TGTGCCAGCAGCCAGGGGTGGAACACTGAAGCTTTCTTT.

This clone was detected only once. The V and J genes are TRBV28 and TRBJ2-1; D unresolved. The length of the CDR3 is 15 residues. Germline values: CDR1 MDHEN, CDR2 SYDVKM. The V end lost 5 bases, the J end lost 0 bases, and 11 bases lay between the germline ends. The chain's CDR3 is CASSVIDISYNEQFF. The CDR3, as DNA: TGTGCCAGCAGTGTTATCGACATCTCCTACAATGAGCAGTTCTTC.

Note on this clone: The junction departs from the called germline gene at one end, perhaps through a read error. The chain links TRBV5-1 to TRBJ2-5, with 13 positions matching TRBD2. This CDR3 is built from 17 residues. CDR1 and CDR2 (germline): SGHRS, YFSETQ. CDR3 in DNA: TGCGCCAGCAGCTTGGGAGGACTAGCGGGAGAACAAGGGACCCAGTACTTC. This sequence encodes CASSLGGLAGEQGTQYF.

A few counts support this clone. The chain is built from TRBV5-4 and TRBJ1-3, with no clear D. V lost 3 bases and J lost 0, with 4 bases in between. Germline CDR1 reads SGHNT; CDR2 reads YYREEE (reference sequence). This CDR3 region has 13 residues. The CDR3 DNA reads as TGTGCCAGCAGCTCCCACTCTGGAAACACCATATATTTT. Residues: CASSSHSGNTIYF.

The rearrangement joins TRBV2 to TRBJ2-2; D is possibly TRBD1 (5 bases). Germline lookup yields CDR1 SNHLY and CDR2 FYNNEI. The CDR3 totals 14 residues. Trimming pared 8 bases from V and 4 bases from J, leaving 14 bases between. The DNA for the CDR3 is TGTGCCAGCGCAGGACAATTGGGCACCGGGGAGCTGTTTTTT. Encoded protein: CASAGQLGTGELFF.

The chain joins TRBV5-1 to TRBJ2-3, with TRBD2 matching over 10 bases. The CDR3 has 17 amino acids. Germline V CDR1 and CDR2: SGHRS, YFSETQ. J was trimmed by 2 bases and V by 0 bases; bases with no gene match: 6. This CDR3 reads CASSLVSSGSSTDTQYF. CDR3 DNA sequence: TGCGCCAGCAGCTTGGTGTCTAGCGGGAGTTCCACAGATACGCAGTATTTT.

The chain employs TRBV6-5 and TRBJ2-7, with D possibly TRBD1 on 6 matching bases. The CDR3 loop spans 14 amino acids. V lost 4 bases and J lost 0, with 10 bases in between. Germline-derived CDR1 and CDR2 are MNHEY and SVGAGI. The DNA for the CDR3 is TGTGCCAGCAGTTCCTTCAGGGGCTCCTACGAGCAGTACTTC. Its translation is CASSSFRGSYEQYF.

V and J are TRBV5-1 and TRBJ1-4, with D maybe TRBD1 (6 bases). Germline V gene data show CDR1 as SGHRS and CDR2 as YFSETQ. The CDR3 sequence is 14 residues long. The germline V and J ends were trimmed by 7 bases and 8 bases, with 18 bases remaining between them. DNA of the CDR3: TGCGCCAGCCGAATCCAGGGGCAGGGGGAAAAACTGTTTTTT. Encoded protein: CASRIQGQGEKLFF.

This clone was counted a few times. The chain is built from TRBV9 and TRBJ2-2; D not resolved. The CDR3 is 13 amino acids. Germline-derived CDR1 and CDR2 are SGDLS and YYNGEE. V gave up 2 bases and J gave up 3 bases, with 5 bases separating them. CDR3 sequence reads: CASSVSDTGELFF. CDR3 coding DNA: TGTGCCAGCAGCGTTTCGGACACCGGGGAGCTGTTTTTT.

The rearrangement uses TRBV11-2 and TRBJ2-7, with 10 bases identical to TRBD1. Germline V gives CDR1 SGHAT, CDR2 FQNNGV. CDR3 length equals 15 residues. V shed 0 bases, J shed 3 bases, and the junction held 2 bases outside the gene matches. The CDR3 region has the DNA TGTGCCAGCAGCTTAGAGACAGGGGGCTTCTACGAGCAGTACTTC. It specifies CASSLETGGFYEQYF.

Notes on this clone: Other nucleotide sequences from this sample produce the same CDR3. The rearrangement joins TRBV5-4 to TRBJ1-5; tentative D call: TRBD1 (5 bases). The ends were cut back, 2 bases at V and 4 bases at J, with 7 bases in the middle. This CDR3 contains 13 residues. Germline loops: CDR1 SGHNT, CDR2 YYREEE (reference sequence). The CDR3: CASSLDSNQPQHF. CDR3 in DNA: TGTGCCAGCAGCTTAGACAGTAATCAGCCCCAGCATTTT.

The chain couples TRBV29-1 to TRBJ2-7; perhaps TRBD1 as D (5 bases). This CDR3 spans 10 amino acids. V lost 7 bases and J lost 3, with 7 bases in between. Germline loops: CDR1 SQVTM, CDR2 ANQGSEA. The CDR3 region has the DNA TGCAGCGCCAGGGACTACGAGCAGTACTTC. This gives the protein CSARDYEQYF.

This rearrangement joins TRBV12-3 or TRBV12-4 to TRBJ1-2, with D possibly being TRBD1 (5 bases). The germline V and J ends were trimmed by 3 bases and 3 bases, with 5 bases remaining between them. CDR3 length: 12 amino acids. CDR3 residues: CASSLGHYGYTF. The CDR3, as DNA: TGTGCCAGCAGTTTGGGGCACTATGGCTACACCTTC.

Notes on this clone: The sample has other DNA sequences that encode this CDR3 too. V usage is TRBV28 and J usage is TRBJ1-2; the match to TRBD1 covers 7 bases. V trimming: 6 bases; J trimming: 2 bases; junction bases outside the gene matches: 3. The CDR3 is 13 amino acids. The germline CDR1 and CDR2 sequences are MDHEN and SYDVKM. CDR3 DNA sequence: TGTGCCAGCAGCCTGGGACAGAACTATGGCTACACCTTC. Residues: CASSLGQNYGYTF.